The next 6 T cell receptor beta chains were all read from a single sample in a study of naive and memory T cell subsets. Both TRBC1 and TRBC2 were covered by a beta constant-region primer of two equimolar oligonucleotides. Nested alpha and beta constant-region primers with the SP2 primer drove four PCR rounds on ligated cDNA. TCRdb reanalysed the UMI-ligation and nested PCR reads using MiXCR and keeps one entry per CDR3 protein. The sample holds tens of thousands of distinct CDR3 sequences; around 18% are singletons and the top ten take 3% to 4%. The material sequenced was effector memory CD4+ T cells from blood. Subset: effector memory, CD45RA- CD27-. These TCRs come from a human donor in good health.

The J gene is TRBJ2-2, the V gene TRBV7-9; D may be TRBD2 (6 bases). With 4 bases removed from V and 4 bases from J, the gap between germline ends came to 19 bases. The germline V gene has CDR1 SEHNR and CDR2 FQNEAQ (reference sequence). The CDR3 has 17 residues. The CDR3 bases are TGTGCCAGCAGCTCCCGGGATCGGGACTCAGGCACCGGGGAGCTGTTTTTT. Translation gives CASSSRDRDSGTGELFF.

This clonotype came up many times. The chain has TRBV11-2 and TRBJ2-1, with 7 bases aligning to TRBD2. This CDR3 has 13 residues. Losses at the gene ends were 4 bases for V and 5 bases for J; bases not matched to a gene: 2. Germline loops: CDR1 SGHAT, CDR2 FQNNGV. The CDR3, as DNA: TGTGCCAGCAGCTCGGGACTAAACAATGAGCAGTTCTTC. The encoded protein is CASSSGLNNEQFF.

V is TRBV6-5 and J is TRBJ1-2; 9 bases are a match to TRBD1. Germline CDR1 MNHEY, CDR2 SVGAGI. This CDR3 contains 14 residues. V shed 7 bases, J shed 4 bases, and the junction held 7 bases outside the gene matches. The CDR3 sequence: CASKRGTGSYGYTF. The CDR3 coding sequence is TGTGCCAGCAAAAGGGGGACAGGGTCCTATGGCTACACCTTC.

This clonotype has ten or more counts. The CDR3 coding sequence is TGTGCCAGCAGTTTATCAGGCCCCAATCAGCCCCAGCATTTT. Translated, it gives CASSLSGPNQPQHF. The gene calls are TRBV12-3 or TRBV12-4 and TRBJ1-5; D gene uncertain. V was cut by 2 bases and J by 3 bases, with 8 bases left in between. The CDR3 contains 14 residues.

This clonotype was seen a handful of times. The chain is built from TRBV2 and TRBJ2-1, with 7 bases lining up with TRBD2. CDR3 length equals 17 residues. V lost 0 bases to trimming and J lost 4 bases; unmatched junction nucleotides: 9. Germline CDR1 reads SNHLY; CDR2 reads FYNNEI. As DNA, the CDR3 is TGTGCCAGCAGTGAAGCCCCAGCGGGACCAGCATACAATGAGCAGTTCTTC. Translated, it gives CASSEAPAGPAYNEQFF.

In nucleotides, the CDR3 is TGCGCCAGCAGTGAGTCGTCAGGGGCGGGTGAAAAACTGTTTTTT. As protein: CASSESSGAGEKLFF. V and J are TRBV10-1 and TRBJ1-4, with D possibly being TRBD1 (6 bases). This CDR3 has 15 amino acids. Looked up from germline, CDR1 is WNHNN and CDR2 is SYGVQD (reference sequence). V was pared by 0 bases and J by 7 bases, with 12 bases between.